One sample yielded the 23 T cell receptor beta chains listed below, sequenced in a study of cytomegalovirus exposure and HLA in healthy donors. The PCR was carried out with 60 Vbeta primers and 13 Jbeta primers. Assay used: immunoSEQ multiplex PCR; TCRdb lists only in-frame clones, some missing. The data show 150,000 to 200,000 clones, about 76% seen once. Sequenced input: PBMCs. The receptors come from a woman aged 40 to 55 in good health and CMV-seropositive.

The rearrangement uses TRBV25-1 and TRBJ2-1, with 8 bases that match TRBD1. Per germline, CDR1 MGHDK and CDR2 SYGVNS. V shed 4 bases and J 4 bases; nucleotides not matched to a gene: 6. This CDR3 comprises 15 residues. CDR3 DNA sequence: TGTGCCAGCAGTGTAGCAGGGGGCGCGTACAATGAGCAGTTCTTC. The encoded protein is CASSVAGGAYNEQFF.

This clone came up a few times. The chain links TRBV6-5 to TRBJ1-1; a weak D match, TRBD1 (5 bases). In germline, CDR1 is MNHEY, CDR2 SVGAGI. The CDR3 has 14 amino acids. V was cut by 0 bases and J by 10 bases, with 15 bases left in between. DNA for the CDR3: TGTGCCAGCAGTTACTCTACCAGGGATGGGGTAGCTTTCTTT. The encoded protein is CASSYSTRDGVAFF.

This clone was recorded only once. The chain combines TRBV6-5 with TRBJ1-5, with 11 nucleotides matching TRBD1. CDR3 length: 15 residues. After removal of 2 bases from V and 7 bases from J, the junction contained 4 bases not matched to a gene. CDR1 is MNHEY, CDR2 SVGAGI, per germline. CDR3 sequence: CASSYGQGANQPQHF. As DNA, the CDR3 is TGTGCCAGCAGTTACGGACAGGGGGCGAACCAGCCCCAGCATTTT.

The rearrangement links TRBV10-1 to TRBJ2-3, with 14 bases matching TRBD2. V shed 3 bases and J 4 bases; nucleotides not matched to a gene: 3. The CDR3 has 16 residues. Germline assignment: CDR1 WNHNN and CDR2 SYGVQD (reference sequence). The CDR3 here is CASSDGLAGGSDTQYF. CDR3 sequence (DNA): TGCGCCAGCAGTGACGGACTAGCGGGAGGATCAGATACGCAGTATTTT.

The chain has TRBV9 and TRBJ2-1, with TRBD2 matching over 7 bases. The CDR3 runs to 14 residues. V gave up 0 bases and J gave up 9 bases; unmatched junction bases: 6. Per the germline V gene, CDR1 is SGDLS and CDR2 is YYNGEE. The CDR3 region has the DNA TGTGCCAGCAGCGTAGAAGAGCGGGGAGGTGAGCAGTTCTTC. Its protein product is CASSVEERGGEQFF.

The V and J genes are TRBV19 and TRBJ1-5, with D unresolved. Trimming took 5 bases from V and 0 from J, leaving 8 bases between them. The germline V gene encodes CDR1 LNHDA and CDR2 SQIVND (reference sequence). The CDR3 spans 14 residues. CDR3 in amino acids: CASSPRDSNQPQHF. The CDR3 DNA reads as TGTGCCAGTAGTCCGAGAGATAGCAATCAGCCCCAGCATTTT. Complete variable domain (other parts from reference TRBV19 and TRBJ1-5): DGGITQSPKYLFRKEGQNVTLSCEQNLNHDAMYWYRQDPGQGLRLIYYSQIVNDFQKGDIAEGYSVSREKKESFPLTVTSAQKNPTAFYLCASSPRDSNQPQHFGDGTRLSIL.

J is TRBJ2-1 and V is TRBV5-1; 14 bases agree with TRBD2. CDR3 length equals 16 residues. The trim removed 1 base at V and 10 bases at J, leaving 7 bases unmatched. Germline lookup yields CDR1 SGHRS and CDR2 YFSETQ. The DNA for the CDR3 is TGCGCCAGCAGCTTGATCGGGACTAGCGGGGGCTCAGAGCAGTTCTTC. This codes for CASSLIGTSGGSEQFF.

V and J are TRBV6-1 and TRBJ1-6; TRBD1 might be the D (5 bases). This CDR3 spans 16 amino acids. V dropped 4 bases and J dropped 7 bases, with 17 bases sitting between them. Germline V gene data show CDR1 as MNHNS and CDR2 as SASEGT. The CDR3 reads CASSAFSGGGNSPLHF. DNA for the CDR3: TGTGCCAGCAGTGCCTTCTCGGGGGGAGGAAATTCACCCCTCCACTTT.

The chain carries TRBV5-1 and TRBJ2-7; D is possibly TRBD2 (6 bases). V was cut by 3 bases and J by 3 bases, with 13 bases left in between. The CDR3 loop spans 14 amino acids. CDR1 is SGHRS, CDR2 YFSETQ, per germline. The CDR3 bases are TGCGCCAGCAGCTCCCGGGACTCTCACTACGAGCAGTACTTC. This sequence encodes CASSSRDSHYEQYF.

The chain recombines TRBV15 with TRBJ2-5; D gene unclear. The CDR3 has 13 residues. Trimming shortened V by 4 bases and J by 0 bases, and 6 bases separated the two germline ends. Germline CDR1 is LNHNV and CDR2 is YYDKDF (reference sequence). CDR3 bases: TGTGCCACCAGCAACGGGTACCAAGAGACCCAGTACTTC. This translates into CATSNGYQETQYF.

The rearrangement uses TRBV5-1 and TRBJ2-7; D perhaps matches TRBD2 (6 bases). The CDR3 covers 15 residues. V lost 0 bases and J 6 bases, leaving 16 bases between the germline ends. Germline V gene sequence: CDR1 SGHRS, CDR2 YFSETQ. The CDR3 reads CASSLGAGPGSEQYF. CDR3 nucleotide sequence: TGCGCCAGCAGCTTGGGGGCAGGGCCCGGGAGCGAGCAGTACTTC.

J is TRBJ2-3 and V is TRBV30; D ambiguous. CDR1 and CDR2 (germline): GTSNPN, SVGIG (reference sequence). The CDR3 has 11 residues. The ends were cut back, 0 bases at V and 5 bases at J, with 3 bases in the middle. Written as DNA, the CDR3 is TGTGCCTGGAGTGTACTAGATACGCAGTATTTT. Its protein product is CAWSVLDTQYF.

This rearrangement joins TRBV7-2 to TRBJ2-1; D is perhaps TRBD2 (7 bases). The CDR3 extends over 16 amino acids. Trimming pared 5 bases from V and 6 bases from J, leaving 20 bases between. The V gene's germline CDR1 is SGHTA and CDR2 FQGNSA. The CDR3 reads CASSPADWRGGNEQFF. The CDR3 bases are TGTGCCAGCAGCCCCGCGGATTGGAGGGGGGGCAATGAGCAGTTCTTC. The full variable domain, its missing parts supplied by reference TRBV7-2 and TRBJ2-1, is GAGVSQSPSNKVTEKGKDVELRCDPISGHTALYWYRQSLGQGLEFLIYFQGNSAPDKSGLPSDRFSAERTGGSVSTLTIQRTQQEDSAVYLCASSPADWRGGNEQFFGPGTRLTVL.

In this sample, this clone turned up once. The chain joins TRBV6-6 to TRBJ1-1; no clear D. This CDR3 contains 14 residues. Germline CDR1 reads MNHNY; CDR2 reads SVGAGI (reference sequence). Between the trimmed V and J ends, which lost 2 bases and 0 bases, there was a span of 7 bases. CDR3 bases: TGTGCCAGCAGTTACGGGCACGTGAACACTGAAGCTTTCTTT. It codes for CASSYGHVNTEAFF.

Worth noting for this clone: Different DNA sequences within this sample yield the same CDR3. V gene TRBV6-1 combines with J gene TRBJ2-4; 8 nucleotides agree with TRBD2. CDR1 and CDR2 from the germline V gene are MNHNS and SASEGT. V trimming: 4 bases; J trimming: 10 bases; junction bases outside the gene matches: 12. CDR3 length: 15 residues. The CDR3 loop is CASSVAGGAWSIQYF. The CDR3 coding sequence is TGTGCCAGCAGTGTCGCGGGGGGCGCATGGTCAATTCAGTACTTC.

The J gene is TRBJ2-2, the V gene TRBV7-6, with 10 bases aligning to TRBD2. The CDR3 runs to 17 residues. The V segment lost 3 bases and the J segment 0 bases; nucleotides outside the gene matches: 4. The V gene's germline CDR1 is SGHVS and CDR2 FNYEAQ. This CDR3 reads CASSFALAGANTGELFF. The DNA for the CDR3 is TGTGCCAGCAGCTTTGCTCTAGCGGGGGCGAACACCGGGGAGCTGTTTTTT. The entire variable domain, with the rest obtained from reference TRBV7-6 and TRBJ2-2, is as follows: GAGVSQSPRYKVTKRGQDVALRCDPISGHVSLYWYRQALGQGPEFLTYFNYEAQQDKSGLPNDRFSAERPEGSISTLTIQRTEQRDSAMYRCASSFALAGANTGELFFGEGSRLTVL.

The J gene is TRBJ1-1, the V gene TRBV6-5, with D possibly being TRBD1 (6 bases). The germline V gene has CDR1 MNHEY and CDR2 SVGAGI. V dropped 6 bases and J dropped 3 bases, with 14 bases sitting between them. This CDR3 is built from 14 residues. The CDR3 nucleotides read TGTGCCAGCAGCCGCGGAGGGGGGGACACTGAAGCTTTCTTT. Translated: CASSRGGGDTEAFF.

The V and J genes are TRBV19 and TRBJ2-7; possible D gene TRBD1, 6 bases. The CDR3 totals 15 residues. Germline V gene lookup returns CDR1 LNHDA and CDR2 SQIVND (reference sequence). V was shortened by 1 base and J by 3 bases, with 13 bases between the two germline ends. As DNA, the CDR3 is TGTGCCAGTAGTATAGTTAGGACAGCAGGCTACGAGCAGTACTTC. This gives the protein CASSIVRTAGYEQYF.

The sample holds one count of this clone. This rearrangement joins TRBV27 to TRBJ2-2; no definite D call. V lost 5 bases and J 1 base, leaving 5 bases between the germline ends. The CDR3 runs to 13 residues. Germline V gene data show CDR1 as MNHEY and CDR2 as SMNVEV (reference sequence). The DNA of the CDR3 is TGTGCCAGCAGTCCTTGGAACACCGGGGAGCTGTTTTTT. Translation: CASSPWNTGELFF.

The chain combines TRBV5-4 with TRBJ1-4; TRBD1 aligns across 9 bases. CDR3 length: 15 amino acids. Looked up from germline, CDR1 is SGHNT and CDR2 is YYREEE (reference sequence). V was clipped by 4 bases and J by 8 bases; unmatched bases: 9. CDR3 sequence reads: CASSAPGQGKEKLFF. As DNA, the CDR3 is TGTGCCAGCAGCGCCCCGGGACAGGGAAAAGAAAAACTGTTTTTT.

This rearrangement joins TRBV25-1 to TRBJ2-5, with D unclear. Germline V gene data show CDR1 as MGHDK and CDR2 as SYGVNS. V was pared by 2 bases and J by 7 bases, with 11 bases between. The CDR3 covers 13 residues. CDR3 in DNA: TGTGCCAGCAGTGAAGTAGCCCCCGGGACCCAGTACTTC. This codes for CASSEVAPGTQYF.

J is TRBJ1-4 and V is TRBV6-5; 10 bases are shared with TRBD1. The germline V gene encodes CDR1 MNHEY and CDR2 SVGAGI. J gave up 8 bases and V 4 bases, and 10 bases lay outside the gene matches. CDR3 length: 16 residues. CDR3 nucleotides: TGTGCCAGCAGTTCGGGGGGGACAGGGGAAAGCGAAAAACTGTTTTTT. Protein: CASSSGGTGESEKLFF.

The gene calls are TRBV7-9 and TRBJ2-4; 13 nucleotides align to TRBD2. Germline V gives CDR1 SEHNR, CDR2 FQNEAQ (reference sequence). V gave up 6 bases and J gave up 9 bases; unmatched junction bases: 2. The length of the CDR3 is 13 residues. The CDR3 is CASSRLAGGIQYF. The CDR3 DNA sequence: TGTGCCAGCAGTCGACTAGCGGGGGGCATTCAGTACTTC.